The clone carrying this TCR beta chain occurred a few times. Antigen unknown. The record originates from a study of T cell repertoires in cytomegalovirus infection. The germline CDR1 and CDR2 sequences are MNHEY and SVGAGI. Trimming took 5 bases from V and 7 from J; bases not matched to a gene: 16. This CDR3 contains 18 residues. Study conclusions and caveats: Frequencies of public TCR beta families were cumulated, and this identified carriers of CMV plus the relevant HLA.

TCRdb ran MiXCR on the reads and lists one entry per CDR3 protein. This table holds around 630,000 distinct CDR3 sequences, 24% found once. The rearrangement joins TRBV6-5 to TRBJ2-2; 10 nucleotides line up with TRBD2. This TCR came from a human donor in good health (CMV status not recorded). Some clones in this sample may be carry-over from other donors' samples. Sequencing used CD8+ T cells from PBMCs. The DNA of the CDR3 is TGTGCCAGCAGTCACCCTCTGAGCGGGGGGGCCTTCTTCGGGGAGCTGTTTTTT. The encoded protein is CASSHPLSGGAFFGELFF.